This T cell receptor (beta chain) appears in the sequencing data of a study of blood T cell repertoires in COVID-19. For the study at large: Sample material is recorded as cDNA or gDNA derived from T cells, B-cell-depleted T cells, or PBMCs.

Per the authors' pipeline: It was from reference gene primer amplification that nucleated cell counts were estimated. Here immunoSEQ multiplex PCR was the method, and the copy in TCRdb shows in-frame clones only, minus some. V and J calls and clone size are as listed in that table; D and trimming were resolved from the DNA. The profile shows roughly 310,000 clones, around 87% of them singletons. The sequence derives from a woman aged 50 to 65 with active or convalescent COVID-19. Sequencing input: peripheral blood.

In DNA, the CDR3 is TGTGCCAGCAGCCAAGATACGCGTACGCAGTATTTT. This translates into CASSQDTRTQYF. The chain has TRBV3-1 (or the pseudogene TRBV3-2) and TRBJ2-3, with unresolved D. V gave up 0 bases and J gave up 8 bases, with 6 bases separating them. Germline assignment: CDR1 LGHDT and CDR2 YNNKEL (reference sequence). The CDR3 spans 12 residues.